A single sample is the source of the 4 T cell receptor beta chains below, sequenced in a study of shared clonotypes between healthy human individuals. Assay used: immunoSEQ multiplex PCR; TCRdb lists only in-frame clones, some missing. The sample shows about 470,000 clones, more than 75% of them seen only once. The source material was PBMCs. The receptors come from a woman in her 40s in good health. Some clones in this sample may be carry-over from other donors' samples.

The chain employs TRBV11-2 and TRBJ2-3; tentative D call: TRBD2 (5 bases). Trimming cost V 1 base and J 3 bases, with 8 bases left between them. Per germline, CDR1 SGHAT and CDR2 FQNNGV. This CDR3 spans 14 amino acids. CDR3 loop: CASSLVGETDTQYF. As DNA, the CDR3 is TGTGCCAGCAGCTTAGTCGGGGAAACAGATACGCAGTATTTT.

The genes are TRBV10-2 and TRBJ2-7; D gene ambiguous. V lost 6 bases to trimming and J lost 5 bases, with 8 bases between them. The CDR3 length is 11 residues. Germline CDR1 WSHSY, CDR2 SAAADI. This CDR3 reads CASRRRNEQYF. CDR3 coding DNA: TGCGCCAGCAGACGTAGGAACGAGCAGTACTTC.

This chain links TRBV5-1 with TRBJ2-5, with TRBD2 identical over 11 bases. CDR3 size: 15 residues. Germline CDR1 and CDR2: SGHRS and YFSETQ. The V gene end was trimmed by 1 base and the J gene end by 5 bases; junction bases not matched to a gene: 4. CDR3 bases: TGCGCCAGCAGCTTGTCTAGCGGGAGGTGGGAGACCCAGTACTTC. It translates to CASSLSSGRWETQYF. The full variable domain, with the rest looked up from reference TRBV5-1 and TRBJ2-5, is KAGVTQTPRYLIKTRGQQVTLSCSPISGHRSVSWYQQTPGQGLQFLFEYFSETQRNKGNFPGRFSGRQFSNSRSEMNVSTLELGDSALYLCASSLSSGRWETQYFGPGTRLLVL.

The chain joins TRBV19 to TRBJ2-7, with TRBD1 matching 8 bases. This CDR3 has 14 amino acids. The V gene end was trimmed by 6 bases and the J gene end by 2 bases; junction bases not matched to a gene: 6. Germline values: CDR1 LNHDA, CDR2 SQIVND (reference sequence). The CDR3 protein is CASSLTGVTYEQYF. The DNA of the CDR3 is TGTGCCAGTAGCCTGACAGGGGTCACCTACGAGCAGTACTTC.